These 5 T cell receptor beta chains came from one sample sequenced in a study of blood T cell repertoires in COVID-19. Sequencing used immunoSEQ multiplex PCR; TCRdb keeps in-frame clones, though not all of them. Of some 250,000 clones in the sample, about 73% were seen once. The sequenced sample consisted of peripheral blood. These receptors all come from a woman at least 80 years old with acute or convalescent COVID-19.

This chain links TRBV6-5 with TRBJ1-2; 7 bases fit TRBD1. CDR3 length: 13 residues. CDR1 and CDR2 from the germline V gene are MNHEY and SVGAGI. Trimming removed 7 bases from V and 7 bases from J; junction bases left unmatched: 9. CDR3 nucleotides: TGTGCCAGCATAGGCCGGGACAGAGGTGGCTACACCTTC. Translated: CASIGRDRGGYTF.

This CDR3 is CASSPGGGYGYTF. Here the CDR3 DNA reads TGTGCCAGCAGCCCGGGGGGGGGCTATGGCTACACCTTC. The chain is built from TRBV21-1 and TRBJ1-2. TRBV21-1 is given as a pseudogene. The CDR3 has 13 residues.

The rearrangement joins TRBV6-5 to TRBJ1-1; D possibly corresponds to TRBD1 (6 bases). Deletions cut 4 bases from V and 3 bases from J, with 12 bases between. The germline CDR1 and CDR2 sequences are MNHEY and SVGAGI. This CDR3 spans 14 amino acids. The CDR3 sequence is CASSWTPGDTEAFF. The CDR3 DNA is TGTGCCAGCAGTTGGACCCCAGGGGACACTGAAGCTTTCTTT.

This rearrangement joins TRBV2 to TRBJ1-4, with 7 nucleotides matching TRBD1. The germline gives CDR1 SNHLY, CDR2 FYNNEI. V was pared by 7 bases and J by 4 bases, with 12 bases of the junction left unmatched. This CDR3 spans 16 amino acids. CDR3 sequence (DNA): TGTGCCAGCAATGGGCCCCCACAGGGGCGTAATGAAAAACTGTTTTTT. Translated, it gives CASNGPPQGRNEKLFF.

The CDR3 DNA is TGTGCCAGCAGTCGGGACAGCGTCGTGTACGAGCAGTACTTC. This sequence encodes CASSRDSVVYEQYF. The V call is TRBV6-2 or TRBV6-3, the J call TRBJ2-7, with 7 bases lining up with TRBD1. The V gene end was trimmed by 5 bases and the J gene end by 4 bases; junction bases not matched to a gene: 8. The V gene's germline CDR1 is MNHEY and CDR2 SVGEGT. CDR3 length: 14 residues.